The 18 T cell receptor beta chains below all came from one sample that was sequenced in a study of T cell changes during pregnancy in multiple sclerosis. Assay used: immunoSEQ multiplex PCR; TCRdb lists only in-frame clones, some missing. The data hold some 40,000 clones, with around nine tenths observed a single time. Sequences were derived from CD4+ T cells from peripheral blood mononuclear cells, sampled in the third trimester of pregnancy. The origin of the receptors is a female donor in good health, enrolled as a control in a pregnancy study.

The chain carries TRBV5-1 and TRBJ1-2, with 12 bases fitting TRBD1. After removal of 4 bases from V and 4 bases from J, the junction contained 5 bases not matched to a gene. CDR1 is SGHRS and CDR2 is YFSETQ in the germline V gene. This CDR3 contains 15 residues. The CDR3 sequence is CASSAGQGAFYGYTF. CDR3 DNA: TGCGCCAGCAGCGCGGGACAGGGGGCATTCTATGGCTACACCTTC.

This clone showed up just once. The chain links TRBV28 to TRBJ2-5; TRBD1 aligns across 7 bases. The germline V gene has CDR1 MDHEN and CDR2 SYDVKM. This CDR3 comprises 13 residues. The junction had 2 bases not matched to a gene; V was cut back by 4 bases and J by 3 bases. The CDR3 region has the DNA TGTGCCAGCAGTTCCACAGGGGAAGAGACCCAGTACTTC. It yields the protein CASSSTGEETQYF. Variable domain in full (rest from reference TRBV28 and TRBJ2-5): DVKVTQSSRYLVKRTGEKVFLECVQDMDHENMFWYRQDPGLGLRLIYFSYDVKMKEKGDIPEGYSVSREKKERFSLILESASTNQTSMYLCASSSTGEETQYFGPGTRLLVL.

CDR3 amino acids: CASSSTSGVYEQYF. In DNA form, the CDR3 reads TGTGCCAGCAGCTCGACTAGCGGAGTCTACGAGCAGTACTTC. V usage is TRBV7-9 and J usage is TRBJ2-7, with 9 bases aligning to TRBD2. Trimming cost V 4 bases and J 3 bases; bases outside gene matches: 4. The CDR3 is 14 residues long. The germline V gene has CDR1 SEHNR and CDR2 FQNEAQ (reference sequence).

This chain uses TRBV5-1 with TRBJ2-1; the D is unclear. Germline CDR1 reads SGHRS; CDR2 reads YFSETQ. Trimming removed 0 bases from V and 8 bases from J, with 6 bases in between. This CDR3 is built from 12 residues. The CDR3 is CASSLGAYEQFF. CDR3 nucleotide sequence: TGCGCCAGCAGCTTGGGAGCGTATGAGCAGTTCTTC. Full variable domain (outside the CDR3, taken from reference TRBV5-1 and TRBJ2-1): KAGVTQTPRYLIKTRGQQVTLSCSPISGHRSVSWYQQTPGQGLQFLFEYFSETQRNKGNFPGRFSGRQFSNSRSEMNVSTLELGDSALYLCASSLGAYEQFFGPGTRLTVL.

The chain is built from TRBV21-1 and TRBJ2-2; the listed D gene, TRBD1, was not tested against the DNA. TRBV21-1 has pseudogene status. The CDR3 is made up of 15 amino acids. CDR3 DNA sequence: TGTGCCAGCAGCAAAGGGCTGTATGGCACCGGGGAGCTGTTTTTT. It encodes CASSKGLYGTGELFF.

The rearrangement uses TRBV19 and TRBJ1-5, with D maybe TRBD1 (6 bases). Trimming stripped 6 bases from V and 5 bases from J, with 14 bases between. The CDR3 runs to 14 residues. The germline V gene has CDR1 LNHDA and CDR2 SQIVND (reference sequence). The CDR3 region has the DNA TGTGCCAGTAGCCCACGGCAGGGGTATCAGCCCCAGCATTTT. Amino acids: CASSPRQGYQPQHF.

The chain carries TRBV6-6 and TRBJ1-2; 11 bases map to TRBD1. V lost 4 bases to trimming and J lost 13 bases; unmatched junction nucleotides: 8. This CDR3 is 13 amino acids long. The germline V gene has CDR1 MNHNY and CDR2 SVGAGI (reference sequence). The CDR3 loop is CASSFGTGGPCTF. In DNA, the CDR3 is TGTGCCAGCAGTTTCGGGACAGGGGGGCCTTGCACCTTC.

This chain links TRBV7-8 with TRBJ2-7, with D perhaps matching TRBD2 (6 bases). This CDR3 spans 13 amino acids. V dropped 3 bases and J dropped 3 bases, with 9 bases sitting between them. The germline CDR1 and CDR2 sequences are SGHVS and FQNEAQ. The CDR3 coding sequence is TGTGCCAGCAGCTTTAGCGGCAGCTACGAGCAGTACTTC. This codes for CASSFSGSYEQYF.

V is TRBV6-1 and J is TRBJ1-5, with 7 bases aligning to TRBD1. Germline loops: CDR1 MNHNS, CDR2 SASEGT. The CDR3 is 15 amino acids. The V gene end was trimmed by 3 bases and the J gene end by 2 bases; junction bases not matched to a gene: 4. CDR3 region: CASSDRDRGNQPQHF. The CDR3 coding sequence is TGTGCCAGCAGTGACCGTGACAGGGGCAATCAGCCCCAGCATTTT.

This CDR3 is CASSVTSGITGELFF. Written as DNA, the CDR3 is TGTGCCAGCAGTGTAACGTCAGGGATCACCGGGGAGCTGTTTTTT. The chain combines TRBV2 with TRBJ2-2; a possible D gene is TRBD1 (5 bases). Between the trimmed V and J ends, which lost 4 bases and 4 bases, there was a span of 13 bases. Germline CDR1 is SNHLY and CDR2 is FYNNEI. The length of the CDR3 is 15 residues.

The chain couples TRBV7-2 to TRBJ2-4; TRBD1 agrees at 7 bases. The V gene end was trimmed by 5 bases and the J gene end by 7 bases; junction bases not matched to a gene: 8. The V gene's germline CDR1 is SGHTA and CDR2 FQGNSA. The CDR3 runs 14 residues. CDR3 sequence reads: CASSARQGRNIQYF. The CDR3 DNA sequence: TGTGCCAGCAGCGCACGACAGGGTAGGAACATTCAGTACTTC.

CDR3 in amino acids: CASNRLRGIGYGYTF. CDR3 bases: TGTGCCAGCAACCGCCTCCGGGGGATAGGCTATGGCTACACCTTC. The J gene is TRBJ1-2, the V gene TRBV5-5; weak D call: TRBD1 (5 bases). CDR1 and CDR2 (germline): SGHKS, YYEKEE (reference sequence). The CDR3 totals 15 residues. The V gene lost 6 bases and the J gene lost 4 bases, with 19 bases spanning the gap.

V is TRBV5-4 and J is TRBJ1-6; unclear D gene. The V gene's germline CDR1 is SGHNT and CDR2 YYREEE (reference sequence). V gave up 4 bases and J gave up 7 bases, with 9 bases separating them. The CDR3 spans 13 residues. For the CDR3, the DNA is TGTGCCAGCAGCCAGGAAGCAAATTCACCCCTCCACTTT. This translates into CASSQEANSPLHF.

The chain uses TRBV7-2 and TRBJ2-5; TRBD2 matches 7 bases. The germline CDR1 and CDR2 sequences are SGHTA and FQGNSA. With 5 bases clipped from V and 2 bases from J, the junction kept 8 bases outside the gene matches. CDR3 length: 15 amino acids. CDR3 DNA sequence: TGTGCCAGCAGCCTCACCTCTAGCGGACAAGAGACCCAGTACTTC. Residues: CASSLTSSGQETQYF.

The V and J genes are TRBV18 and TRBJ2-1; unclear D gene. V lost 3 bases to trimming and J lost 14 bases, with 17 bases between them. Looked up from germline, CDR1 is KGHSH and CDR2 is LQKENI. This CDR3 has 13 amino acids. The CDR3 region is CASSPQQSELKFF. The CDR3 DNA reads TGTGCCAGCTCACCTCAACAGTCCGAATTGAAGTTCTTC. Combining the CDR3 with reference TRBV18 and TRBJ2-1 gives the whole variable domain NAGVMQNPRHLVRRRGQEARLRCSPMKGHSHVYWYRQLPEEGLKFMVYLQKENIIDESGMPKERFSAEFPKEGPSILRIQQVVRGDSAAYFCASSPQQSELKFFGPGTRLTVL.

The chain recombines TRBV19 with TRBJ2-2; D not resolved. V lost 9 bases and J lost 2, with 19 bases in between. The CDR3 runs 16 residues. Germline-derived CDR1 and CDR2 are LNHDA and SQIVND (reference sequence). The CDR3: CASSRIRLSNTGELFF. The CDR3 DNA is TGTGCCAGCAGTCGAATCCGTCTGAGTAACACCGGGGAGCTGTTTTTT.

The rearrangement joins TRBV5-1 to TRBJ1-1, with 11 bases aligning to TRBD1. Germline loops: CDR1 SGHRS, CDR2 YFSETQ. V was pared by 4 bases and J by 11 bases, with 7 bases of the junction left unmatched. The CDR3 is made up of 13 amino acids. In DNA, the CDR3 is TGCGCCAGCAGCGGGGACAGGGGGGTGATGGCTTTCTTT. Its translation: CASSGDRGVMAFF.

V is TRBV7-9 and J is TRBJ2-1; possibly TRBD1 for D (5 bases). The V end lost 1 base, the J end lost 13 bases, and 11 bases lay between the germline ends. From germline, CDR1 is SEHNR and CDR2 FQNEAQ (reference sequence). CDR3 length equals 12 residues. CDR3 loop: CASSLEGQGQFF. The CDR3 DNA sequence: TGTGCCAGCAGCTTAGAGGGTCAGGGCCAGTTCTTC. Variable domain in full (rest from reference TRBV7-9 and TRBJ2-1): DTGVSQNPRHKITKRGQNVTFRCDPISEHNRLYWYRQTLGQGPEFLTYFQNEAQLEKSRLLSDRFSAERPKGSFSTLEIQRTEQGDSAMYLCASSLEGQGQFFGPGTRLTVL.